This T cell receptor (beta chain) stems from a study of identifying expanded T cells in peripheral blood (dated by TCRdb to the late 2010s). At the level of the whole study: Four technical replicates, made by sequencing separate aliquots from the same pool of genomic DNA, were compared pairwise.

The full study reports these points: It was expected by the authors that biological variance in healthy repertoires might increase further over much longer intervals, such as months to years. In all healthy donors, the variance in clone template counts between samples taken around 2 weeks apart rose significantly as total template count increased. The beta-binomial model significantly reduced the number of clones called differentially abundant and the false-positive rate across all healthy-donor time intervals. Between technical replicates the binomial model flagged approximately 1.3 differentially abundant clones, whereas over roughly 2 weeks the binomial model flagged about 16.4 and over roughly 4 weeks around 18.

During the collection period, no immune events, such as infections, were documented for the healthy donors. To calibrate time-dependent variance in a beta-binomial model of T-cell clone differential abundance, blood repertoires from healthy donors were used as a training cohort. There were 10 healthy donors in the training cohort, of whom 3 were female and 7 were male. On average the donors were around 44 years old, and their ages spanned roughly 29 to 70 years. Whole blood was collected from each healthy donor at three time points spaced approximately 2 weeks apart and obtained from a commercial supplier. Genomic DNA was extracted from unsorted whole blood for immunosequencing. As regards this clone: The antigen it binds to is not known. Base-call qualities are not available, and no considerably larger clone is one nucleotide away.

The immunoSEQ Assay, which uses bias-controlled multiplex PCR amplification of genomic DNA, was used to profile TCRbeta CDR3 regions. In the source study's methods: To quantify the absolute abundance of each unique TCRbeta CDR3 region, the sequences were collapsed and filtered. Differential abundance was tested with a binomial (Fisher-equivalent) model and with a beta-binomial model adding time-dependent variance fitted from healthy donors. Clones with fewer than 5 combined templates were removed, and a clone was called differentially abundant if the clone's Benjamini-Hochberg FDR was below 0.01. Beta-binomial variance was modeled as a function of total template count across the two samples using the form v = (b*log(k)+a)^2. TCRdb mirrors the immuneACCESS table, restricted to in-frame sequences. Some clones are absent from its copies; in checked studies, under half trace to an unresolved V gene, and the reason for the others is unknown. From that table come the V and J calls and clone size; the DNA was used to work out D and trimming. Across this sample there are about 110,000 clones, with about 89% seen only once. The top ten clonotypes cover 16% of the sample.

What was sequenced was blood. This TCR was recovered from a person aged 18 to 70 in good health.

The DNA is TGTGCCAGCTCACTCTCCGCGGGTGGACTTACGCCTGAAGCTTTCTTT. It encodes CASSLSAGGLTPEAFF. The chain links TRBV18 with TRBJ1-1, with the identity of the D gene unclear. V loses 4 bases, J loses 6 bases, and the germline ends lie 21 bases apart. Including cysteine and phenylalanine, the CDR3 has 16 amino acids. The only DNA kept is the CDR3, 48 bases in frame from the first base. CDR1 and CDR2 are drawn from the germline V gene: KGHSH, LQKENI.